The TCR beta chain described here comes from a study of technical replicates of blood from a handful of donors (dated by TCRdb to the late 2010s). The library relied on the immunoSEQ multiplex PCR assay. The clones in this table, taken by TCRdb from immuneACCESS, are in-frame only. Not every clone is retained; where verified, under half of the shortfall comes from an unresolved V gene, and the cause of the rest is unknown. The sample has around 60,000 clones on record, about 88% of them singletons. The top ten hold 5% to 6% of the sample. This clone was seen once. Its recognized antigen is unknown. There are no base qualities to consult, and no much larger clone falls within one base. The germline V gene (reference sequence) provides CDR1 SEHNR and CDR2 FQNEAQ. The CDR3 has 16 amino acids, counting the end cysteine and phenylalanine. Only the CDR3 DNA is retained, 48 bases long and in frame from the first base. V trim: 5 bases; J trim: 9 bases; unmatched bases: 15.

This receptor was obtained from a human donor in good health. Some clones in this sample may be carry-over from other donors' samples. This receptor chain uses TRBV7-9 and TRBJ2-1, with 8 bases matching TRBD2. Sequencing was carried out using PBMCs. Here the CDR3 is given as CASSPPVAGRTAEQFF. The sequenced DNA is TGTGCCAGCAGCCCACCCGTAGCGGGAAGGACTGCTGAGCAGTTCTTC.